What follows describes a single TCR beta chain. The antigen is unknown. The data were obtained in a study of shared clonotypes between healthy human individuals. Study conclusions and caveats: Generation of non-shared clonotypes was less probable than generation of clonotypes shared by all four donors.

Every immunoSEQ plate was one replicate of a subset's evenly spread DNA. The method was immunoSEQ multiplex PCR; TCRdb's version includes in-frame clones alone and lacks a portion of them. The sample has a few million clones, approximately 92% seen once. This receptor was obtained from a man between 18 and 29 years old in good health. The sample consisted of naive CD4+ T cells sorted from blood. Subset indicated: CD45RA+ positively selected.

The CDR3 sequence: CASSEWSGSFTDTQYF. The DNA of the CDR3 is TGTGCCAGCAGTGAATGGAGCGGGTCCTTCACAGATACGCAGTATTTT. The chain employs TRBV2 and TRBJ2-3; possibly TRBD2 for D (6 bases). Germline V gene lookup returns CDR1 SNHLY and CDR2 FYNNEI. With 2 bases removed from V and 2 bases from J, the gap between germline ends came to 14 bases. The CDR3 sequence is 16 residues long.